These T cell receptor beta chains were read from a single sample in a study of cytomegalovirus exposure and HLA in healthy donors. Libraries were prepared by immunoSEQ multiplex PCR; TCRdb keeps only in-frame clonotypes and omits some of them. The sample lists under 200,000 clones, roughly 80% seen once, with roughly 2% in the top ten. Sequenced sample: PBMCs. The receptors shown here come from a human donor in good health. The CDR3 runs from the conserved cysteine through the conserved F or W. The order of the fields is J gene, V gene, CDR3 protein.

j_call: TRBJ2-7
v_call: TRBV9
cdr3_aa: CASSITGTAYEQYF

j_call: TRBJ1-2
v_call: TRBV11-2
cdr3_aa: CASSLASAGHYGYTF

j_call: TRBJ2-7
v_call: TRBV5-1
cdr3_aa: CASSAGAYEQYF

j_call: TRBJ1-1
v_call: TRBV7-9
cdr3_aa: CASLRTAVNTEAFF

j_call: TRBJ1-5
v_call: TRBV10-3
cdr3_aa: CAISQQGAGQPQHF

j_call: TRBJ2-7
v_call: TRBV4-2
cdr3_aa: CASSQKGAGGTQFGEQYF

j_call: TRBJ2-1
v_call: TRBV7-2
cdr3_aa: CASSPDRGGRNEQFF

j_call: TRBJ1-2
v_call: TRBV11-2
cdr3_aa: CASSLEFLGPGQLYGYPF

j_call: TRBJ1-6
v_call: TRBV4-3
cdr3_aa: CASSQVTNTGLRQDSPLHF

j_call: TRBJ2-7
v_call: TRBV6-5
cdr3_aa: CASRNGAGGNYEQYF

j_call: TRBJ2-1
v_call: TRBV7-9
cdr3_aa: CASSLSTGDNEQFF

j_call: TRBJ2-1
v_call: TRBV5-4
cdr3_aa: CASSRTSGGSSYNEQFF

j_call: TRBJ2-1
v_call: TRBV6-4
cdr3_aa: CASSDTYREYNEQFF

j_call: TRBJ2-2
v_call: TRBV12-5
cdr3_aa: CASGPRAGELFF

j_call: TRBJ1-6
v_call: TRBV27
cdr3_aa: CASSFRGNSPLHF

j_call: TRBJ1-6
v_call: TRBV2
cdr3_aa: CASSERDRVDSPLHF

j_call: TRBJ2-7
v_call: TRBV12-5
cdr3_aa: CASGTLQGAGYEQYF

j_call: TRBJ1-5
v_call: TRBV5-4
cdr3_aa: CASSSGQGVKPQHF

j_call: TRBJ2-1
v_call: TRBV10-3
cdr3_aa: CAISEYSDEQFF

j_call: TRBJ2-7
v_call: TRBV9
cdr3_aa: CASSSRTSGDEQYF

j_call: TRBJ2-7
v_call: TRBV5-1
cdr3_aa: CASSLGQPPSYEQYF

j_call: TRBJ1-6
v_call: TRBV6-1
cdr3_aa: CASRQVNNSPLHF

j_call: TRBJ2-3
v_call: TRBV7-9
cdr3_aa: CASSPGTPSTDTQYF

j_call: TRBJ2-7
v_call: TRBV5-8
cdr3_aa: CASSILADSQGQYF